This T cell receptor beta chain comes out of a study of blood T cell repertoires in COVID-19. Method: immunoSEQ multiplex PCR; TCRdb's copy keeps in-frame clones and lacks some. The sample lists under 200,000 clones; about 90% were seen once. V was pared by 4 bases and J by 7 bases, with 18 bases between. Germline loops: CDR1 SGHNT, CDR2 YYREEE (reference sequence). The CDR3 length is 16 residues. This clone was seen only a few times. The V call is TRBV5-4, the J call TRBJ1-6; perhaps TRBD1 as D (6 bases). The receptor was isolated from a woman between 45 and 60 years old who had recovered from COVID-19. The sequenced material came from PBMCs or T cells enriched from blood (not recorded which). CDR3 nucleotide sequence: TGTGCCAGCAGCGGGAACAGGGTTACGGGAAATTCACCCCTCCACTTT. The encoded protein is CASSGNRVTGNSPLHF.